This T cell receptor beta chain came from a study of control samples from healthy donors and cancer patients. The CDR3 spans 14 residues. The germline CDR1 and CDR2 sequences are MDHEN and SYDVKM. V lost 3 bases, J lost 9 bases, and 12 bases lay in between. Using immunoSEQ multiplex PCR, the repertoire was profiled, and TCRdb retains in-frame clones only, with some absent. The profile covers some 170,000 clones, with 96% appearing a single time and 0.85% to 1.3% taken by the ten largest. This TCR came from a woman in her twenties or thirties in good health. The sample consisted of blood. This sequence joins TRBV28 and TRBJ1-6; D is perhaps TRBD1 (6 bases). The CDR3 is CASSFQGPASPLHF. The CDR3 DNA reads TGTGCCAGCAGTTTTCAGGGGCCTGCTTCACCCCTCCACTTT.